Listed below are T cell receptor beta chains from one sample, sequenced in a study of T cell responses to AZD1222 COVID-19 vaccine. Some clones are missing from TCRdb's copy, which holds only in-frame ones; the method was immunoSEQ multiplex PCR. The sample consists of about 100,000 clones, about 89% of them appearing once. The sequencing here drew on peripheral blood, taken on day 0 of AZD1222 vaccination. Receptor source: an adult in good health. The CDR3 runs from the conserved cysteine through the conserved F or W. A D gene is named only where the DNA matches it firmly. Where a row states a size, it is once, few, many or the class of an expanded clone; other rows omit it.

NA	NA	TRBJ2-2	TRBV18	TGTGCCAGCTCACCGGTCGACAGGCTCATGACCGGGGAGCTGTTTTTT	CASSPVDRLMTGELFF
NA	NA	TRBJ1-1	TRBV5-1	TGCGCCAGCAGCTTTGTCGGGGAAAACACTGAAGCTTTCTTT	CASSFVGENTEAFF
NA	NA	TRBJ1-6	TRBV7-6	TGTGCCAGCAGCTTAGGGACACCGGACCTGAATTCACCCCTCCACTTT	CASSLGTPDLNSPLHF
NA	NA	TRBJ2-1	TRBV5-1	TGCGCCAGCAGCTCCGGGACGGGGAGCTCCTACAATGAGCAGTTCTTC	CASSSGTGSSYNEQFF
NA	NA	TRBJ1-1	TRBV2	TGTGCCAGCAGTGTGAGGCAATACACTGAAGCTTTCTTT	CASSVRQYTEAFF
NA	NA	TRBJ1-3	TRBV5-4	TGTGCCAGCAGCCCACAGGGACCGAGCTCTGGAAACACCATATATTTT	CASSPQGPSSGNTIYF
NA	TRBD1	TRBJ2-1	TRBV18	TGTGCCAGCTCACCACTGATTGACAGGGGGCAAAATGAGCAGTTCTTC	CASSPLIDRGQNEQFF
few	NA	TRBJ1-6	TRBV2	TGTGCCAGCAGAGACCAGGATAACCCCTATAATTCACCCCTCCACTTT	CASRDQDNPYNSPLHF
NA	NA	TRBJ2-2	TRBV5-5	TGTGCCAGCAGCAAAGGGACTCCCTTAGTTACCGGGGAGCTGTTTTTT	CASSKGTPLVTGELFF
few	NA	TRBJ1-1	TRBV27	TGTGCCAGCAGTTTACTCTCAGCTAACACTGAAGCTTTCTTT	CASSLLSANTEAFF
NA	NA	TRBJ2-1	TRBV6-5	TGTGCCAGCCAGGACTTTTTATCCTACAATGAGCAGTTCTTC	CASQDFLSYNEQFF
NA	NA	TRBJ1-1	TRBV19	TGTGCCAGTAGTATTATGAGTCGGGAGGACACTGAAGCTTTCTTT	CASSIMSREDTEAFF
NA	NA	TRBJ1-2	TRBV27	TGTGCCAGCGCAGAAAGGGCTACTAACTATGGCTACACCTTC	CASAERATNYGYTF
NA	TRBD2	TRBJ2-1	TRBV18	TGTGCCAGCTCACGAACAAGCGGGAGTGCCCGGAATGAGCAGTTCTTC	CASSRTSGSARNEQFF
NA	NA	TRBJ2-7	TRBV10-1	TGCGCCAGCAGTGAGGTCAGCTTCCACGAGCAGTACTTC	CASSEVSFHEQYF
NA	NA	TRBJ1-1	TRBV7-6	TGTGCCAGCAGCTCCTTTGGCAGACCCAACACTGAAGCTTTCTTT	CASSSFGRPNTEAFF
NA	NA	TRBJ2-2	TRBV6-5	TGTGCCAGCACAGGGGCCGGGGAGCTGTTTTTT	CASTGAGELFF
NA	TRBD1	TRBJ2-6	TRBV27	TGTGCCAGCAGTAGGGACAGCTCTGGGGCCAACGTCCTGACTTTC	CASSRDSSGANVLTF
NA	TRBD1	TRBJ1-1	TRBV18	TGTGCCAGCTCACCACCGAGTCAGGGGGCCGGTGAAGCTTTCTTT	CASSPPSQGAGEAFF
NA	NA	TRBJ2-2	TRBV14	TGTGCCAGCAGCCCCAGACAGACGAACACCGGGGAGCTGTTTTTT	CASSPRQTNTGELFF
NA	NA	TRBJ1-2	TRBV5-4	TGTGCCAGCAGCTTGGGGGCAGGGGCGTTCCGTGGCTACACCTTC	CASSLGAGAFRGYTF
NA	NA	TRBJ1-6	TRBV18	TGTGCCAGCTCACCACTCTCCCTTGTCAGCTCCTATAATTCACCCCTCCACTTT	CASSPLSLVSSYNSPLHF
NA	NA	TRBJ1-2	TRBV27	TGTGCCAGCAGGGGGCGGGACATCGCTAACTATGGCTACACCTTC	CASRGRDIANYGYTF
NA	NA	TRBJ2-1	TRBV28	TGTGCCAGCAGTTATGGGGGGATGAATGAGCAGTTCTTC	CASSYGGMNEQFF
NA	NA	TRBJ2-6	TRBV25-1	TGTGCGGGAATGGGCTCTGGGGCCAACGTCCTGACTTTC	CAGMGSGANVLTF
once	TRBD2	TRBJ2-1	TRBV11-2	TGTGCCAGCAGCTTAGATAGGGCTAGCGGGAGCGCCAATGAGCAGTTCTTC	CASSLDRASGSANEQFF
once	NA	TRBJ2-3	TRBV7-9	TGTGCCAGCAGACAGGAAAGCACAGATACGCAGTATTTT	CASRQESTDTQYF
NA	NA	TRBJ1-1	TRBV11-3	TGTGCCAGCAGCTTAGTCCGGGGGGCAGGCACTGAAGCTTTCTTT	CASSLVRGAGTEAFF
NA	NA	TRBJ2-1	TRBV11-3	TGTGCCAGCAGTCGACAGGGAGGCTACAATGAGCAGTTCTTC	CASSRQGGYNEQFF
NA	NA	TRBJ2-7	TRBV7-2	TGTGCCAGCAGGGAATTGGACTACGAGCAGTACTTC	CASRELDYEQYF
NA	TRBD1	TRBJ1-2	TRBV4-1	TGCGCCAGCAGCGGCCGGGACAGCGGGTATGGCTACACCTTC	CASSGRDSGYGYTF
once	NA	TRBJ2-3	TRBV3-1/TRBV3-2	TGTGCCAGCAGCCACGCGAGCACAGATACGCAGTATTTT	CASSHASTDTQYF
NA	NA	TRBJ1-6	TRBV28	TGTGCCAGCAGCCCAGATGTTAATTCACCCCTCCACTTT	CASSPDVNSPLHF
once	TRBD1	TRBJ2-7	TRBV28	TGTGCCAGCAGTCCTAGGGACAGGCCCTACGAGCAGTACTTC	CASSPRDRPYEQYF
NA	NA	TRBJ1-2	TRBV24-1	TGTGCCACCGAAGGGGACGCTGGCTATGGCTACACCTTC	CATEGDAGYGYTF
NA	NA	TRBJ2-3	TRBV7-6	TGTGCCAGCCTGCGAATAGGGGGAGCAGATACGCAGTATTTT	CASLRIGGADTQYF
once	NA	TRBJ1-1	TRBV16	TGTGCCAGCAGCCAATCTGGGGCGAACACTGAAGCTTTCTTT	CASSQSGANTEAFF
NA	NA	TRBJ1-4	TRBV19	TGTGCCAGTAGTATAGATAGGGGGGTCAATGAAAAACTGTTTTTT	CASSIDRGVNEKLFF
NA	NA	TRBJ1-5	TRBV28	TGTGCCACAAAAGGGCAGATAAGCAATCAGCCCCAGCATTTT	CATKGQISNQPQHF
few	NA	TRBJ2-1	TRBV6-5	TGTGCCAGCAGTTCCTCGACTTATTACAATGAGCAGTTCTTC	CASSSSTYYNEQFF
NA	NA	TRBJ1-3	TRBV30	TGTGCCTGGAGTGTTGCCGGCCGTGTCGGAGGCACCATATATTTT	CAWSVAGRVGGTIYF
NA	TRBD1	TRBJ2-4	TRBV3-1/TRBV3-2	TGTGCCAGCAGCCAAGAGTCCCGGGACAGGGCCGGTAGGCACATTCAGTACTTC	CASSQESRDRAGRHIQYF
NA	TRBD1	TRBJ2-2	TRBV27	TGTGCCACCCACAGGGGGCATGGCACCGGGGAGCTGTTTTTT	CATHRGHGTGELFF
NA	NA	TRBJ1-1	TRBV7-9	TGTGCCAGCAGCATGAACACTGAAGCTTTCTTT	CASSMNTEAFF